This T cell receptor (beta chain) was identified in a study of early T cells in non-severe SARS-CoV-2 infection. Study overall: Unsorted whole blood bulk RNA was sequenced, with unpaired chains. The study's findings and limits: Matches to VDJdb favored anti-spike CD8 responses and missed private and CD4 specificities.

This clonotype was seen a few times. Its antigen is unidentified. Attachment of unique molecular identifiers to individual cDNA molecules was performed. From the 5' RACE reads, TCRdb called clonotypes with MiXCR, one entry per CDR3 protein. Altogether nearly 70,000 distinct CDR3 sequences are present, 4.6% being singletons, with the ten largest covering under 4%. The ends lost 3 bases at V and 3 bases at J; junction bases unmatched: 11. The CDR3 length is 16 residues. Germline lookup yields CDR1 DFQATT and CDR2 SNEGSKA (reference sequence). The rearrangement joins TRBV20-1 to TRBJ1-3, with 7 bases lining up with TRBD1. This material consisted of whole blood, taken at baseline. This clonotype was obtained from an adult who was a healthcare worker with PCR-confirmed SARS-CoV-2 infection or an uninfected control (not recorded which). The donor label of this sample is uncertain. This chain's CDR3 is CSASKEGARNGNTIYF. In nucleotides, the CDR3 is TGCAGTGCTAGTAAGGAGGGGGCGAGAAATGGAAACACCATATATTTT.